The 14 T cell receptor beta chains given below trace back to one sample, sequenced in a study of Graves' ophthalmopathy and Graves' hyperthyroidism. Amplified material comprised TCR beta CDR3 regions derived from RNA transcripts. HTBI primers were employed in first-round RT-PCR, then a second-round multiplex PCR followed. TCRdb itself ran the multiplex PCR reads through MiXCR, one entry per CDR3 protein. The sample holds roughly 410,000 distinct CDR3 sequences; 15% to 19% are singletons and the top ten take 5.5% to 8%. The sequenced sample was peripheral blood. The source is a woman aged 18 to 35 with stable Graves' hyperthyroidism.

This sequence joins TRBV11-1 and TRBJ2-5, with a weak D call TRBD2 (6 bases). Trimming removed 5 bases from V and 5 bases from J, with 27 bases in between. Germline assignment: CDR1 SGHAT and CDR2 FQDESV (reference sequence). The CDR3 extends over 18 amino acids. CDR3 region: CASSTQKGDRGIVETQYF. Here the CDR3 DNA reads TGTGCCAGCAGCACCCAAAAAGGGGACCGGGGGATCGTGGAGACCCAGTACTTC.

This clonotype was seen at least ten times. The rearrangement joins TRBV29-1 to TRBJ1-1; 10 bases line up with TRBD1. CDR3 size: 15 residues. Germline loops: CDR1 SQVTM, CDR2 ANQGSEA. V lost 6 bases, J lost 0 bases, and 7 bases stayed unmatched. Here the CDR3 reads CSVRQGARMNTEAFF. In nucleotides, the CDR3 is TGCAGCGTCCGACAGGGGGCTAGGATGAACACTGAAGCTTTCTTT. The entire variable domain, with the rest obtained from reference TRBV29-1 and TRBJ1-1, is as follows: SAVISQKPSRDICQRGTSLTIQCQVDSQVTMMFWYRQQPGQSLTLIATANQGSEATYESGFVIDKFPISRPNLTFSTLTVSNMSPEDSSIYLCSVRQGARMNTEAFFGQGTRLTVV.

The CDR3 bases are TGTGCCAGCAGCCCAGGGGGTAGTTCACCCCTCCACTTT. It yields the protein CASSPGGSSPLHF. The chain is built from TRBV7-3 and TRBJ1-6, with 7 bases fitting TRBD1. The CDR3 loop spans 13 amino acids. From germline, CDR1 is SGHTA and CDR2 FQGTGA. The V gene end was trimmed by 5 bases and the J gene end by 9 bases; junction bases not matched to a gene: 4.

There are a few counts of this clonotype. This chain joins TRBV24-1 and TRBJ2-5, with D perhaps matching TRBD2 (6 bases). The germline CDR1 and CDR2 sequences are KGHDR and SFDVKD. Trimming removed 1 base from V and 3 bases from J, with 8 bases in between. The length of the CDR3 is 14 residues. CDR3 protein: CATSDFSGEETQYF. The CDR3 DNA follows: TGTGCCACCAGTGATTTTTCGGGGGAAGAGACCCAGTACTTC.

The genes are TRBV7-9 and TRBJ1-1; 9 bases agree with TRBD1. CDR1 is SEHNR, CDR2 FQNEAQ, per germline (reference sequence). CDR3 size: 15 residues. Losses at the gene ends were 6 bases for V and 1 base for J; bases not matched to a gene: 6. The CDR3 is CASRPGTGWNTEAFF. The CDR3 coding sequence is TGTGCCAGCAGACCCGGGACAGGGTGGAACACTGAAGCTTTCTTT.

The chain employs TRBV25-1 and TRBJ1-1; D is unresolved. The CDR3 is 13 residues long. Germline values: CDR1 MGHDK, CDR2 SYGVNS. The V end was cut by 1 base, the J end by 4 bases, with 7 bases between. In nucleotides, the CDR3 is TGTGCCAGCAGTGAATCTATTAGCACTGAAGCTTTCTTT. Encoded protein: CASSESISTEAFF.

This clonotype was counted at least ten times. The chain employs TRBV12-3 or TRBV12-4 and TRBJ1-1, with a weak D call TRBD1 (5 bases). With 2 bases removed from V and 0 bases from J, the gap between germline ends came to 7 bases. This CDR3 spans 14 amino acids. CDR3 residues: CASSLRGMNTEAFF. As DNA, the CDR3 is TGTGCCAGCAGTTTAAGGGGTATGAACACTGAAGCTTTCTTT.

This clonotype was detected many times. The V gene is TRBV24-1, the J gene TRBJ1-2; D ambiguous. CDR1 KGHDR and CDR2 SFDVKD come from the germline V gene. V was trimmed by 2 bases and J by 6 bases, leaving 9 bases between them. The CDR3 runs 13 residues. CDR3 sequence reads: CATSDSSIDGYTF. For the CDR3, the DNA is TGTGCCACCAGTGATTCCTCTATCGATGGCTACACCTTC.

This clonotype occurred many times. CDR3 residues: CASSAPIGPHYGYTF. The CDR3 DNA reads as TGTGCCAGCAGCGCCCCCATCGGTCCCCACTATGGCTACACCTTC. The chain combines TRBV9 with TRBJ1-2, with D unresolved. Looked up from germline, CDR1 is SGDLS and CDR2 is YYNGEE. The CDR3 has 15 amino acids. V lost 3 bases, J lost 3 bases, and 15 bases lay in between.

This clonotype was counted ten times or more. CDR3 in DNA: TGTGCCAGCACCGCAGGGGGATCCTACGAGCAGTACTTC. Translated, it gives CASTAGGSYEQYF. The chain has TRBV6-2 or TRBV6-3 and TRBJ2-7; 7 bases align to TRBD1. V lost 7 bases and J lost 1; bases outside the gene matches: 4. The CDR3 is 13 residues long. Per the germline V gene, CDR1 is MNHEY and CDR2 is SVGEGT.

This clonotype was seen a few times. The V and J genes are TRBV19 and TRBJ2-7; the D gene is possibly TRBD2 (6 bases). V gave up 3 bases and J gave up 2 bases, with 17 bases separating them. The CDR3 extends over 16 amino acids. Germline CDR1 LNHDA, CDR2 SQIVND (reference sequence). This CDR3 reads CASSIGPWRDPYEQYF. Here the CDR3 DNA reads TGTGCCAGTAGTATTGGACCCTGGAGGGACCCCTACGAGCAGTACTTC. Together with reference TRBV19 and TRBJ2-7, the CDR3 gives the full variable domain: DGGITQSPKYLFRKEGQNVTLSCEQNLNHDAMYWYRQDPGQGLRLIYYSQIVNDFQKGDIAEGYSVSREKKESFPLTVTSAQKNPTAFYLCASSIGPWRDPYEQYFGPGTRLTVT.

This clonotype was counted ten times or more. The chain couples TRBV6-1 to TRBJ2-7, with D maybe TRBD2 (6 bases). Germline V gene lookup returns CDR1 MNHNS and CDR2 SASEGT. V shed 5 bases and J shed 3 bases, with 11 bases lying between them. CDR3 length: 13 residues. Written as DNA, the CDR3 is TGTGCCAGCAGTCGACTAGTCGTCTACGAGCAGTACTTC. Translation gives CASSRLVVYEQYF.

This clonotype has ten or more counts. The chain combines TRBV4-1 with TRBJ1-1; D perhaps matches TRBD1 (6 bases). Germline lookup yields CDR1 MGHRA and CDR2 YSYEKL. V was cut by 2 bases and J by 5 bases, with 9 bases left in between. The CDR3 consists of 13 residues. The CDR3 region has the DNA TGCGCCAGCAGCCAAACAGGGACTACTGAAGCTTTCTTT. Amino acids: CASSQTGTTEAFF.

This chain's CDR3 is CASTPGEEGTQYF. CDR3 nucleotides: TGTGCCAGCACCCCGGGAGAGGAAGGGACCCAGTACTTC. V and J are TRBV14 and TRBJ2-5, with D perhaps TRBD2 (6 bases). V shed 7 bases and J shed 7 bases, with 16 bases lying between them. The CDR3 is made up of 13 amino acids. CDR1 and CDR2 from the germline V gene are SGHDN and FVKESK.